These T cell receptor beta chains were read from a single sample in a study of blood T cell repertoires in COVID-19. Only in-frame clones appear in the TCRdb table, and some are missing; sequencing was by immunoSEQ multiplex PCR. The sample lists about 42,000 clones, about 88% seen once, with 6.2% in the top ten. Source material: peripheral blood. The receptor source for this set is a human donor in a cohort sampled during active COVID-19. Each CDR3 is given with its conserved first and last residue. A D gene is named only where the DNA matches it firmly. Only some rows state a clone size, as once, few, many or a class for expanded clones.

j_call clone_size v_call d_call cdr3_aa cdr3_nt
TRBJ2-2 - TRBV18 - CASSPRNTGELFF TGTGCCAGCTCACCCAGGAACACCGGGGAGCTGTTTTTT
TRBJ2-5 once TRBV25-1 TRBD2 CASSFSGGETQYF TGTGCCAGCAGCTTTTCGGGGGGGGAGACCCAGTACTTC
TRBJ1-5 once TRBV5-6 - CASSLGRVYSQPQHF TGTGCCAGCAGCTTAGGCAGGGTCTATAGTCAGCCCCAGCATTTT
TRBJ2-5 few TRBV3-1/TRBV3-2 - CASSQLRLEMQETQYF TGTGCCAGCAGCCAATTGAGACTTGAGATGCAAGAGACCCAGTACTTC
TRBJ2-5 - TRBV5-4 - CASSLKGGGVGETQYF TGTGCCAGCAGCTTAAAAGGGGGAGGGGTAGGAGAGACCCAGTACTTC
TRBJ2-1 - TRBV29-1 - CSALRGHPYNEQFF TGCAGCGCCCTAAGGGGACACCCCTACAATGAGCAGTTCTTC
TRBJ2-1 - TRBV9 TRBD2 CASSVSLAGGRNEQFF TGTGCCAGCAGCGTCTCCCTAGCGGGGGGGCGTAATGAGCAGTTCTTC
TRBJ1-5 - TRBV7-6 TRBD1 CASSLGGPVWTGASNQPQHF TGTGCCAGCAGCTTGGGGGGACCAGTCTGGACAGGGGCGAGCAATCAGCCCCAGCATTTT
TRBJ1-1 - TRBV4-2 TRBD1 CASSQDFDRGLTEAFF TGTGCCAGCAGCCAGGATTTTGACAGGGGGCTAACTGAAGCTTTCTTT
TRBJ2-2 - TRBV3-1/TRBV3-2 - CASSQTYTGELFF TGTGCCAGCAGCCAGACTTACACCGGGGAGCTGTTTTTT
TRBJ1-5 - TRBV2 - CASRGGGGQPQHF TGTGCCAGCAGGGGTGGGGGGGGACAGCCCCAGCATTTT
TRBJ2-2 - TRBV6-2/TRBV6-3 TRBD1 CASSYSTGGTGELFF TGTGCCAGCAGTTACTCTACAGGGGGAACCGGGGAGCTGTTTTTT
TRBJ2-1 - TRBV27 - CASSLSGRSHPYNEQFF TGTGCCAGCAGTTTATCTGGGAGGTCCCATCCCTACAATGAGCAGTTCTTC
TRBJ1-5 - TRBV5-1 TRBD1 CASSPRTGQPQHF TGCGCCAGCAGCCCCCGGACAGGGCAGCCCCAGCATTTT
TRBJ2-3 - TRBV18 - CASSPGAGRTDTQYF TGTGCCAGCTCACCAGGGGCAGGGAGGACAGATACGCAGTATTTT
TRBJ2-1 - TRBV20-1 - CSASSSGGDNEQFF TGCAGTGCTAGTTCAAGCGGTGGGGACAATGAGCAGTTCTTC
TRBJ1-6 - TRBV4-2 TRBD1 CASSSLTGDRDISPLHF TGTGCCAGCAGCAGTCTCACAGGGGACAGGGATATTTCACCCCTCCACTTT
TRBJ1-3 - TRBV18 TRBD1 CASSSGGYGNTIYF TGTGCCAGCTCATCAGGGGGGTATGGAAACACCATATATTTT
TRBJ2-4 - TRBV4-1 - CASRGPQAAKNIQYF TGCGCCAGCAGAGGCCCCCAGGCGGCCAAAAACATTCAGTACTTC
TRBJ2-1 - TRBV29-1 - CSVHRDTFNEQFF TGCAGCGTCCACCGGGACACGTTCAATGAGCAGTTCTTC
TRBJ2-7 - TRBV5-1 TRBD1 CASSRQIRDRGREQYF TGCGCCAGCAGCCGACAGATCCGGGACAGGGGACGCGAGCAGTACTTC
TRBJ2-7 - TRBV2 - CASRENREPTYEQYF TGTGCCAGCAGGGAAAATCGGGAACCCACCTACGAGCAGTACTTC
TRBJ2-7 - TRBV27 TRBD1 CASRRQGAYEQYF TGTGCCAGCAGACGACAGGGAGCCTACGAGCAGTACTTC
TRBJ2-7 - TRBV19 TRBD2 CASSISLPTTSGPTYEQYF TGTGCCAGTAGTATTTCCCTTCCTACTACTAGCGGACCCACCTACGAGCAGTACTTC
TRBJ2-7 once TRBV4-2 TRBD1 CASSPTGGFYEQYF TGTGCCAGCAGCCCGACAGGGGGTTTCTACGAGCAGTACTTC
TRBJ1-1 - TRBV2 - CASSGKRTEAFF TGTGCCAGCAGCGGGAAGAGGACTGAAGCTTTCTTT
TRBJ2-7 - TRBV7-2 - CASSLLPSDEQYF TGTGCCAGCAGCTTACTCCCGTCGGACGAGCAGTACTTC
TRBJ1-2 - TRBV6-5 - CASSLRVDYGYTF TGTGCCAGCAGCCTCAGGGTGGACTATGGCTACACCTTC
TRBJ2-3 - TRBV3-1/TRBV3-2 - CASSFADTQYF TGTGCCAGCAGCTTTGCGGATACGCAGTATTTT
TRBJ1-2 - TRBV7-6 - CASSSTLTANYGYTF TGTGCCAGCAGCTCTACGTTAACAGCCAACTATGGCTACACCTTC
TRBJ1-2 - TRBV5-1 - CASSGGANYGYTF TGCGCCAGCTCAGGTGGTGCTAACTATGGCTACACCTTC
TRBJ2-7 - TRBV6-5 - CASSYQGHREYEQYF TGTGCCAGCAGTTACCAGGGGCATAGGGAATACGAGCAGTACTTC
TRBJ2-7 - TRBV7-9 TRBD2 CASSYGLAGSSYEQYF TGTGCCAGCAGCTACGGACTAGCGGGGAGCTCCTACGAGCAGTACTTC
TRBJ2-1 - TRBV7-8 TRBD2 CASRRGGTNSYNEQFF TGTGCCAGCAGACGGGGGGGGACTAACTCCTACAATGAGCAGTTCTTC
TRBJ2-3 - TRBV5-1 TRBD2 CASSASGAYTDTQYF TGCGCCAGCAGCGCTAGCGGGGCTTATACAGATACGCAGTATTTT
TRBJ1-4 - TRBV11-2 TRBD1 CASSLGQGVGEKLFF TGTGCCAGCAGCTTGGGACAGGGGGTGGGTGAAAAACTGTTTTTT
TRBJ2-1 - TRBV5-1 TRBD2 CASSYGLVANEQFF TGCGCCAGCAGCTATGGACTAGTCGCCAATGAGCAGTTCTTC
TRBJ2-7 - TRBV3-1/TRBV3-2 - CASSQGPQISYEQYF TGTGCCAGCAGCCAAGGGCCTCAGATCTCCTACGAGCAGTACTTC
TRBJ1-6 - TRBV7-9 TRBD1 CASRGTGDSPLHF TGTGCCAGCAGGGGGACAGGAGATTCACCCCTCCACTTT
TRBJ1-2 - TRBV27 TRBD1 CASSPRTGAVYGYTF TGTGCCAGCAGTCCAAGGACAGGAGCTGTTTATGGCTACACCTTC
TRBJ1-6 - TRBV5-6 - CASSPRGYNSPLHF TGTGCCAGCAGCCCCAGGGGTTATAATTCACCCCTCCACTTT
TRBJ2-5 - TRBV6-2/TRBV6-3 - CASSPTDETQYF TGTGCCAGCAGTCCGACTGACGAGACCCAGTACTTC
TRBJ2-7 - TRBV5-4 - CASSIVGSYEQYF TGTGCCAGCAGCATCGTCGGCTCCTACGAGCAGTACTTC
TRBJ1-4 - TRBV5-1 - CASSLDAGLQKLFF TGCGCCAGCAGCTTGGACGCGGGCCTCCAAAAACTGTTTTTT
TRBJ1-1 - TRBV10-2 - CASSEQAGLGEAFF TGCGCCAGCAGTGAGCAGGCAGGGTTGGGTGAAGCTTTCTTT
TRBJ2-1 - TRBV13 TRBD2 CASSRSRTSGGVGPYNEQFF TGTGCCAGCAGCCGGTCCAGGACTAGCGGGGGGGTTGGGCCCTACAATGAGCAGTTCTTC
TRBJ1-5 - TRBV5-4 - CASSLDLNQPQHF TGTGCCAGCAGCTTGGACCTAAATCAGCCCCAGCATTTT
TRBJ2-2 - TRBV7-2 TRBD2 CASTDGLAGNTGELFF TGTGCCAGCACCGACGGGCTAGCGGGGAACACCGGGGAGCTGTTTTTT
TRBJ2-1 once TRBV6-4 TRBD1 CASSDGTGGNEQFF TGTGCCAGCAGTGATGGTACAGGGGGAAATGAGCAGTTCTTC
TRBJ2-7 - TRBV5-6 - CASSLLGQGLLEQYF TGTGCCAGCAGCTTGTTGGGGCAGGGACTCCTCGAGCAGTACTTC
TRBJ2-2 - TRBV21-1 - CASSKEMLADNTGELFF TGTGCCAGCAGCAAAGAAATGCTAGCGGATAACACCGGGGAGCTGTTTTTT
TRBJ2-3 - TRBV4-2 TRBD2 CASSQKGSAGGTDTQYF TGTGCCAGCAGCCAAAAGGGGTCAGCGGGAGGCACAGATACGCAGTATTTT